This T cell receptor (beta chain) comes out of a study of T cells after yellow fever vaccination. The wider study: It was SMART-Seq v4 Ultra Low Input that prepared the fractions with low cell numbers. Points from the study as a whole: Some clonotypes, a small share, were shared between CD4 and CD8 compartments. A faster peak, day 5 versus 15, was reached by the weaker secondary response.

V was trimmed by 4 bases and J by 2 bases, leaving 11 bases between them. Per germline, CDR1 ENHRY and CDR2 SYGVKD. This CDR3 is 14 amino acids long. This clonotype was counted at least ten times. No antigen is known for it. Each CDR3 protein is one row after TCRdb ran MiXCR on the 5' RACE reads. The sample includes around 250,000 distinct CDR3 sequences, roughly 5.6% of them seen just once. This chain joins TRBV10-3 and TRBJ2-5; no firm D call. This receptor was identified in a man between 18 and 35 years old who received the YFV17D yellow fever vaccine. The sequencing here drew on CD4+ T cells sorted from PBMCs, taken on the day of the yellow fever booster vaccination. The CDR3, as DNA: TGTGCCATCAGTGCGTCCGGCAGGCAAGAGACCCAGTACTTC. Protein sequence: CAISASGRQETQYF.